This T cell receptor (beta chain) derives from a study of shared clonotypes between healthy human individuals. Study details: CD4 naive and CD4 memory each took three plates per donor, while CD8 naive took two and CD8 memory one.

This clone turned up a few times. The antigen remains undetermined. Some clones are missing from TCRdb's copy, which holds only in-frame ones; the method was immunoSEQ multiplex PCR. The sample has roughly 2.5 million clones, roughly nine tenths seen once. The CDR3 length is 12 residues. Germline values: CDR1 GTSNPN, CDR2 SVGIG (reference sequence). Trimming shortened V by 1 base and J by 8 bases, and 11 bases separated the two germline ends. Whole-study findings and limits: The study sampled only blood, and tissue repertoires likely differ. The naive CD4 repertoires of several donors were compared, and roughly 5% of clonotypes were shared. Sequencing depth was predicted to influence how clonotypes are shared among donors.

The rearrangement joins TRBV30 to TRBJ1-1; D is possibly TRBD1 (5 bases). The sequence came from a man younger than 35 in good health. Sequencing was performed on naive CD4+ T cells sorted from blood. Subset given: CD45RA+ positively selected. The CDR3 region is CAWSERGSEAFF. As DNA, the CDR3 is TGTGCCTGGAGTGAGAGGGGTTCGGAAGCTTTCTTT. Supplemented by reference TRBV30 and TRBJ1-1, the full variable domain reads SQTIHQWPATLVQPVGSPLSLECTVEGTSNPNLYWYRQAAGRGLQLLFYSVGIGQISSEVPQNLSASRPQDRQFILSSKKLLLSDSGFYLCAWSERGSEAFFGQGTRLTVV.